This T cell receptor beta chain was profiled in a study of T cell repertoires in cytomegalovirus infection (dated by TCRdb to about 2019). For the wider study: The peptide stimulations were aimed at well-studied HLA-B-restricted epitopes as well as recently identified HLA-C-restricted CMV epitopes, whose presentation resists viral immunomodulation. Because public TCR beta signatures pointed to carriage of CMV infection together with the matching HLA type, the HLA type of each donor mattered for the analysis. What the authors observed across the whole study: Carriers of CMV infection plus the relevant HLA type were discriminated by the cumulative frequency of public TCR beta family members in the study cohort and in an independent approximately 340-donor cohort. The ex vivo response was dominated by HLA-C-restricted CMV-specific TCR beta clonotypes, which also provided the single most frequent clonotype in two of eight donors.

The instrument given in TCRdb is Illumina HiSeq 1500. Through fastp at Q25 and MiXCR, TCRdb rebuilt clones from the public reads, retaining in-frame beta chains. Every CDR3 protein is listed once, alongside the most common genes and DNA of its rows. A total of hundreds of thousands of distinct CDR3 sequences appear in this sample, under 55% of them only once. The biggest ten clones account for approximately 40% of the sample. Details on this clonotype: This receptor's antigen is unknown. Per-base quality was not reported, and no clone a single base away is much larger than it.

CDR1 KGHDR and CDR2 SFDVKD are derived from the germline V gene. The V and J ends are trimmed by 8 bases and 8 bases, leaving 21 bases between them. The CDR3 goes from the cysteine to the phenylalanine over 15 residues. The retained sequence is limited to the CDR3, 45 bases, with the frame set at the first base. Read against the paper, the sample's treatment or condition label means: in vitro stimulation with specific CMV peptide epitopes to enrich CMV-specific T cells. Source: cultured PBMCs, taken from culture after CMV antigen stimulation. This TCR came from a human donor in good health (CMV status not recorded). Some clones in this sample may be carry-over from other donors' samples. The V and J genes are TRBV24-1 and TRBJ2-1; a weak D assignment points to TRBD1 (5 bases agree). The encoded CDR3 is CATTGPAGSFDEQFF. The bases are TGTGCCACCACTGGCCCCGCAGGGTCTTTCGATGAGCAGTTCTTC.